Below are 10 T cell receptor beta chains sequenced from a single sample in a study of shared clonotypes between healthy human individuals. The protocol was immunoSEQ multiplex PCR, while the TCRdb copy is restricted to in-frame clones and leaves out a portion. This table holds about 730,000 clones, 72% found once. Sequences were obtained from memory CD4+ T cells sorted from blood. Subset specified: CD45RA-negative fraction. These receptors originate from a woman aged 30 to 39 in good health.

The chain carries TRBV10-1 and TRBJ1-1, with unresolved D. Germline CDR1 WNHNN, CDR2 SYGVQD (reference sequence). Trimming took off 4 bases at V and 0 bases at J, with 21 bases between the two ends. The CDR3 contains 18 residues. CDR3 protein: CASSGSGLMAQMNTEAFF. The CDR3 DNA reads TGCGCCAGCAGTGGGTCCGGGCTTATGGCCCAAATGAACACTGAAGCTTTCTTT.

This clone was picked up a small number of times. The V gene is TRBV30, the J gene TRBJ1-1; no clear D gene. The CDR3 loop spans 12 amino acids. Looked up from germline, CDR1 is GTSNPN and CDR2 is SVGIG (reference sequence). Trimming pared 6 bases from V and 0 bases from J, leaving 8 bases between. The CDR3 DNA reads as TGTGCCTGCCTGCGAGTGAACACTGAAGCTTTCTTT. Translation: CACLRVNTEAFF.

The chain joins TRBV18 to TRBJ2-2; perhaps TRBD1 as D (6 bases). V was trimmed by 4 bases and J by 1 base, leaving 13 bases between them. CDR3 length equals 16 residues. The germline V gene has CDR1 KGHSH and CDR2 LQKENI. This CDR3 is CASSHSGTQNTGELFF. Here the CDR3 DNA reads TGTGCCAGCTCACATTCCGGGACACAGAACACCGGGGAGCTGTTTTTT.

V is TRBV5-1 and J is TRBJ2-5, with 9 bases fitting TRBD1. The CDR3 runs to 15 residues. With 0 bases clipped from V and 7 bases from J, the junction kept 7 bases outside the gene matches. The germline gives CDR1 SGHRS, CDR2 YFSETQ. The CDR3 sequence: CASSLGDRDFGTQYF. CDR3 bases: TGCGCCAGCAGCTTGGGGGACAGGGATTTTGGGACCCAGTACTTC.

The J gene is TRBJ1-4, the V gene TRBV4-1; D unresolved. Germline V gene data show CDR1 as MGHRA and CDR2 as YSYEKL. The CDR3 has 14 amino acids. The V gene lost 4 bases and the J gene lost 5 bases, with 11 bases spanning the gap. The CDR3 protein is CASSLSLGNEKLFF. The CDR3 DNA is TGCGCCAGCAGCCTCAGCCTGGGGAATGAAAAACTGTTTTTT.

V gene TRBV5-1 combines with J gene TRBJ1-4; D remains unclear. The CDR3 sequence is 15 residues long. V dropped 1 base and J dropped 7 bases, with 14 bases sitting between them. Looked up from germline, CDR1 is SGHRS and CDR2 is YFSETQ. Here the CDR3 DNA reads TGCGCCAGCAGCTTGTTTGGGGATCCCGCTGAAAAACTGTTTTTT. It translates to CASSLFGDPAEKLFF.

CDR3 loop: CSVRTSGYEQYF. CDR3 bases: TGCAGCGTCCGGACTAGCGGGTACGAGCAGTACTTC. The rearrangement uses TRBV29-1 and TRBJ2-7, with TRBD2 identical over 11 bases. With V trimmed by 6 bases and J by 4 bases, 2 bases remained unmatched. CDR1 and CDR2 from the germline V gene are SQVTM and ANQGSEA. The CDR3 covers 12 residues.

J is TRBJ2-3 and V is TRBV18; 7 bases are shared with TRBD2. Germline CDR1 KGHSH, CDR2 LQKENI. Unmatched junction bases numbered 9, after V lost 5 bases and J lost 4 bases. The CDR3 sequence is 15 residues long. CDR3 in amino acids: CASSLREGGSDTQYF. The CDR3 bases are TGTGCCAGCTCATTGCGCGAGGGAGGGTCAGATACGCAGTATTTT. The full variable domain, rest sourced from reference TRBV18 and TRBJ2-3, is NAGVMQNPRHLVRRRGQEARLRCSPMKGHSHVYWYRQLPEEGLKFMVYLQKENIIDESGMPKERFSAEFPKEGPSILRIQQVVRGDSAAYFCASSLREGGSDTQYFGPGTRLTVL.

The V and J genes are TRBV10-3 and TRBJ2-1; the match to TRBD2 covers 13 bases. The CDR3 is made up of 15 amino acids. Germline V lookup: CDR1 ENHRY, CDR2 SYGVKD. The J segment lost 7 bases and the V segment lost 8 bases, leaving 8 bases of the junction unmatched. The CDR3 here is CAIGRTSGSLNEQFF. DNA of the CDR3: TGTGCCATCGGCAGGACTAGCGGGAGTTTAAATGAGCAGTTCTTC.

This rearrangement joins TRBV7-2 to TRBJ1-2; D may be TRBD1 (6 bases). The CDR3 sequence is 14 residues long. The germline CDR1 and CDR2 sequences are SGHTA and FQGNSA. The ends were cut back, 0 bases at V and 4 bases at J, with 9 bases in the middle. The CDR3 loop reads CASSLAQGSYGYTF. The CDR3 coding sequence is TGTGCCAGCAGCTTAGCGCAGGGGTCCTATGGCTACACCTTC.